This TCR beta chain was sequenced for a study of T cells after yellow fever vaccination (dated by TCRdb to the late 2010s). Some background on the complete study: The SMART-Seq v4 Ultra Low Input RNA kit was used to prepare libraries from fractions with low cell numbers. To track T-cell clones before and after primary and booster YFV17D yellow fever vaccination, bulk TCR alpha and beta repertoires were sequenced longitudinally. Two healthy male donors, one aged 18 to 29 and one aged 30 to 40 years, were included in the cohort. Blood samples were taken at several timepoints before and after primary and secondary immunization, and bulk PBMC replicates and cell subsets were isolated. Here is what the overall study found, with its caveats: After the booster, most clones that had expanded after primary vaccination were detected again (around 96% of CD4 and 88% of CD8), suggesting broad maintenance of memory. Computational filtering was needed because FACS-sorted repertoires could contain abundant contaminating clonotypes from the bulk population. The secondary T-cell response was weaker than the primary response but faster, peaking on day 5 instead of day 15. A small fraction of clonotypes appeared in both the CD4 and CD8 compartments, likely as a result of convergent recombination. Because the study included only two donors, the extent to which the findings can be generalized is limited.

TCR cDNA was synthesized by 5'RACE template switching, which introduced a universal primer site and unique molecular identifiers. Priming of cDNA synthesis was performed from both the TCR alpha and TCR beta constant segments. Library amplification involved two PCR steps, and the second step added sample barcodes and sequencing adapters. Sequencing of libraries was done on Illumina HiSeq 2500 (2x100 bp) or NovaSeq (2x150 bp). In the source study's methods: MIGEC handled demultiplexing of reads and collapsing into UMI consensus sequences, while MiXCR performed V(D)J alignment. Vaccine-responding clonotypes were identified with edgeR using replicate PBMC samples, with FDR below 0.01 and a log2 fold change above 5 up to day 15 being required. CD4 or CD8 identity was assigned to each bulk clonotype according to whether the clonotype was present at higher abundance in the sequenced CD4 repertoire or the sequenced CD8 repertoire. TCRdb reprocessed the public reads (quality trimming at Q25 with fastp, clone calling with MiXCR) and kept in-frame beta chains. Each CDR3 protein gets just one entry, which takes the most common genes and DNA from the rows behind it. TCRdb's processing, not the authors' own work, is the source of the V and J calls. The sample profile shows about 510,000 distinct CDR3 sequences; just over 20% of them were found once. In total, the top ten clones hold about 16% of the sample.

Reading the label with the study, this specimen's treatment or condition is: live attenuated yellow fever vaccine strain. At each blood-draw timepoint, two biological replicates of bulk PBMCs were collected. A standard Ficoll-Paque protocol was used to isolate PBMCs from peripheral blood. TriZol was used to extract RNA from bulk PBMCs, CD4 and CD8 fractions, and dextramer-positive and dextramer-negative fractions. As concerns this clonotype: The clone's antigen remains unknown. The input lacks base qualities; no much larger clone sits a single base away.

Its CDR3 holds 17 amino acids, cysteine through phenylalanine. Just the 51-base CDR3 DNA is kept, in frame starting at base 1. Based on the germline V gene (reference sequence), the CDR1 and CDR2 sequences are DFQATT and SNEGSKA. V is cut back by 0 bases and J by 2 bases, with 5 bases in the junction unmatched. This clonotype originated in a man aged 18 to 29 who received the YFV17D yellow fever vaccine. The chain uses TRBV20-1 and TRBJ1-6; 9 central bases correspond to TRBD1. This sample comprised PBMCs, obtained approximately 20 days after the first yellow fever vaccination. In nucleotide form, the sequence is TGCAGTGCTAGAGATCTCAGGACAGGGGCCTATAATTCACCCCTCCACTTT. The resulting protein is CSARDLRTGAYNSPLHF.